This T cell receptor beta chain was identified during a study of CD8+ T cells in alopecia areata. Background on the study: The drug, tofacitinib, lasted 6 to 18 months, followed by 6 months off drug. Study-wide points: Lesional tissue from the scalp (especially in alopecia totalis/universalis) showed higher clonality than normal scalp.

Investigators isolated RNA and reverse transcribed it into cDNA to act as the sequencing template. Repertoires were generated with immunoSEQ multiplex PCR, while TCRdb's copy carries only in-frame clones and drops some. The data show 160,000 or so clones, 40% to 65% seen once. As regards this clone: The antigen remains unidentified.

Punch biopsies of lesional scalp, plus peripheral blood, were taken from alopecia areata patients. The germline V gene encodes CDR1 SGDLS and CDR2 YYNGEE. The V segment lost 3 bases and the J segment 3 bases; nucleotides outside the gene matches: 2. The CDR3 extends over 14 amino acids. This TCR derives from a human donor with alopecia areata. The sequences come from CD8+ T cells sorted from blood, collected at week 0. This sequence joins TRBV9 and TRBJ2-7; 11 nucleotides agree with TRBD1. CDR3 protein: CASSEGQGDYEQYF. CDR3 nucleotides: TGTGCCAGCAGCGAGGGACAGGGGGACTACGAGCAGTACTTC.